The 18 T cell receptor beta chains given below trace back to one sample, sequenced in a study of T cell repertoires in cytomegalovirus infection. Each CDR3 protein is one row after TCRdb ran MiXCR on the reads. The table records over 95,000 distinct CDR3 sequences, 30% of them present only once. No antigens are known for them. The sample was CD8+ T cells from cultured PBMCs, taken from culture after CMV antigen stimulation. The receptors here all came from a human donor in good health (CMV status not recorded). Some clones in this sample may be carry-over from other donors' samples.

The V and J genes are TRBV7-9 and TRBJ2-1; 7 bases line up with TRBD1. This CDR3 is 13 amino acids long. J lost 8 bases, V lost 5 bases, and 6 bases had no gene match. Germline V gene data show CDR1 as SEHNR and CDR2 as FQNEAQ (reference sequence). CDR3 sequence reads: CASSVEGGYEQFF. The CDR3 DNA is TGTGCCAGCAGCGTAGAAGGGGGCTATGAGCAGTTCTTC.

This chain uses TRBV7-8 with TRBJ2-1; 9 positions match TRBD2. The ends lost 0 bases at V and 2 bases at J; junction bases unmatched: 8. CDR3 size: 18 residues. From germline, CDR1 is SGHVS and CDR2 FQNEAQ. The CDR3 nucleotides read TGTGCCAGCAGCTTAGCAGCTAGGGGCGGGGGGGCCTACAATGAGCAGTTCTTC. Residues: CASSLAARGGGAYNEQFF.

This clonotype has only one observation. V is TRBV15 and J is TRBJ2-5; 8 nucleotides agree with TRBD2. The CDR3 has 18 amino acids. With 0 bases clipped from V and 3 bases from J, the junction kept 12 bases outside the gene matches. Per germline, CDR1 LNHNV and CDR2 YYDKDF (reference sequence). The CDR3 region has the DNA TGTGCCACCAGCAGAGATTGGTTTTCGGGACTAGGAAAAGAGACCCAGTACTTC. It translates to CATSRDWFSGLGKETQYF.

This clonotype has only one observation. The junction differs from germline at one of its ends, possibly a read error. The V call is TRBV2, the J call TRBJ2-7; D is undetermined. In germline, CDR1 is SNHLY, CDR2 FYNNEI. The CDR3 has 11 amino acids. This CDR3 reads CANSDFYEQYF. CDR3 nucleotide sequence: TGTGCCAACAGTGATTTCTACGAGCAGTACTTC.

Regarding this clonotype: One junction end does not reproduce the germline sequence, and a read error may be involved. The chain combines TRBV6-1 with TRBJ2-7; 9 bases map to TRBD1. The CDR3 runs 13 residues. Germline V gene lookup returns CDR1 MNHNS and CDR2 SASEGT. The CDR3 is CASSPGQGYGQYF. CDR3 nucleotide sequence: TGTGCCAGCAGTCCGGGACAGGGCTACGGGCAGTACTTC.

The V gene is TRBV20-1, the J gene TRBJ2-3; D is ambiguous. CDR1 and CDR2 from the germline V gene are DFQATT and SNEGSKA (reference sequence). The CDR3 has 16 amino acids. Trimming shortened V by 0 bases and J by 2 bases, and 15 bases separated the two germline ends. The CDR3 DNA sequence: TGCAGTGCTAGAGATCTTGGAAGGGCACCCACAGATACGCAGTATTTT. Translation gives CSARDLGRAPTDTQYF.

Here the CDR3 DNA reads TGTGCCAGCAGCTTGGGAGGGGAGGTCGGGGCTTACAATCAGCCCCAGCATTTT. Encoded protein: CASSLGGEVGAYNQPQHF. The rearrangement links TRBV5-6 to TRBJ1-5; D perhaps matches TRBD1 (5 bases). This CDR3 has 18 amino acids. From germline, CDR1 is SGHDT and CDR2 YYEEEE. Deletions cut 0 bases from V and 3 bases from J, with 19 bases between.

This chain uses TRBV27 with TRBJ2-7; TRBD1 agrees at 8 bases. The CDR3 has 13 amino acids. Looked up from germline, CDR1 is MNHEY and CDR2 is SMNVEV (reference sequence). V shed 3 bases, J shed 5 bases, and the junction held 3 bases outside the gene matches. DNA of the CDR3: TGTGCCAGCAGTTTCACAGGGGGAGACGAGCAGTACTTC. It encodes CASSFTGGDEQYF.

The chain joins TRBV27 to TRBJ1-1, with D perhaps TRBD1 (6 bases). Germline V gives CDR1 MNHEY, CDR2 SMNVEV (reference sequence). The CDR3 has 13 amino acids. Between the trimmed V and J ends, which lost 7 bases and 0 bases, there was a span of 9 bases. DNA of the CDR3: TGTGCCAGCACCAGGGGATTGAACACTGAAGCTTTCTTT. This gives the protein CASTRGLNTEAFF.

This rearrangement joins TRBV20-1 to TRBJ2-1; 8 bases line up with TRBD2. This CDR3 contains 15 residues. CDR1 is DFQATT, CDR2 SNEGSKA, per germline (reference sequence). J gave up 0 bases and V 5 bases, and 6 bases lay outside the gene matches. The DNA of the CDR3 is TGCAGTGCTGGTAGCGGGGCTAGCTCCTACAATGAGCAGTTCTTC. Residues: CSAGSGASSYNEQFF.

This chain uses TRBV7-6 with TRBJ2-1; unclear D gene. V was pared by 0 bases and J by 4 bases, with 16 bases between. In germline, CDR1 is SGHVS, CDR2 FNYEAQ. This CDR3 spans 17 amino acids. The DNA for the CDR3 is TGTGCCAGCAGCTTAGCGGAAAGGCCTACTGGGTACAATGAGCAGTTCTTC. Translating it yields CASSLAERPTGYNEQFF.

Comments on this clonotype: A much larger clone differs by one base, so this may be a read error. The rearrangement joins TRBV28 to TRBJ2-7; 9 bases are shared with TRBD2. The CDR3 length is 14 residues. Germline values: CDR1 MDHEN, CDR2 SYDVKM. V gave up 3 bases and J gave up 12 bases; unmatched junction bases: 12. The CDR3 nucleotides read TGTGCCAGCAGTTTGCCCCAGTTAGCGGGGGCATTGTACTTC. Translated, it gives CASSLPQLAGALYF.

This clonotype was recorded a few times. The CDR3 loop is CASSLGGANEQFF. The CDR3 DNA reads as TGCGCCAGCAGCCTCGGGGGGGCGAATGAGCAGTTCTTC. This sequence joins TRBV4-1 and TRBJ2-1; 8 positions agree with TRBD2. V trimming: 4 bases; J trimming: 7 bases; junction bases outside the gene matches: 3. CDR1 MGHRA and CDR2 YSYEKL come from the germline V gene. CDR3 size: 13 residues.

This clonotype was observed a handful of times. The chain is built from TRBV15 and TRBJ2-4; D is unresolved. The CDR3 runs 15 residues. Germline CDR1 reads LNHNV; CDR2 reads YYDKDF (reference sequence). V shed 1 base and J shed 5 bases, with 12 bases lying between them. Written as DNA, the CDR3 is TGTGCCACCAGCAGAGGTGTTTCGGAAGAAAACATTCAGTACTTC. Translation: CATSRGVSEENIQYF.

J is TRBJ1-5 and V is TRBV5-4; no reliable D call. CDR1 is SGHNT and CDR2 is YYREEE in the germline V gene (reference sequence). Trimming took 2 bases from V and 5 from J, leaving 17 bases between them. The CDR3 runs to 16 residues. CDR3 protein: CASSLAGEMGHQPQHF. The CDR3 DNA reads TGTGCCAGCAGCTTAGCGGGAGAGATGGGCCATCAGCCCCAGCATTTT.

This clonotype has a handful of counts. The chain carries TRBV7-2 and TRBJ2-2; D not resolved. The length of the CDR3 is 14 residues. From germline, CDR1 is SGHTA and CDR2 FQGNSA. Deletions cut 1 base from V and 6 bases from J, with 9 bases between. For the CDR3, the DNA is TGTGCCAGCAGCTTAGTATTGGTGCCCGGGGAGCTGTTTTTT. The encoded protein is CASSLVLVPGELFF.

This clonotype was observed a handful of times. CDR3 sequence reads: CASSLGGENEKLFF. The CDR3 nucleotides are TGTGCCAGCAGCTTAGGAGGGGAGAATGAAAAACTGTTTTTT. This chain links TRBV7-9 with TRBJ1-4, with a tentative D call TRBD1 (5 bases). Germline values: CDR1 SEHNR, CDR2 FQNEAQ (reference sequence). The CDR3 loop spans 14 amino acids. V lost 1 base to trimming and J lost 5 bases, with 8 bases between them.

This sequence joins TRBV12-3 or TRBV12-4 and TRBJ1-4; 7 nucleotides line up with TRBD1. With 5 bases clipped from V and 0 bases from J, the junction kept 9 bases outside the gene matches. The CDR3 consists of 17 residues. CDR3 loop: CASSDRDRGATNEKLFF. Written as DNA, the CDR3 is TGTGCCAGCAGTGACCGGGACAGAGGGGCAACTAATGAAAAACTGTTTTTT.